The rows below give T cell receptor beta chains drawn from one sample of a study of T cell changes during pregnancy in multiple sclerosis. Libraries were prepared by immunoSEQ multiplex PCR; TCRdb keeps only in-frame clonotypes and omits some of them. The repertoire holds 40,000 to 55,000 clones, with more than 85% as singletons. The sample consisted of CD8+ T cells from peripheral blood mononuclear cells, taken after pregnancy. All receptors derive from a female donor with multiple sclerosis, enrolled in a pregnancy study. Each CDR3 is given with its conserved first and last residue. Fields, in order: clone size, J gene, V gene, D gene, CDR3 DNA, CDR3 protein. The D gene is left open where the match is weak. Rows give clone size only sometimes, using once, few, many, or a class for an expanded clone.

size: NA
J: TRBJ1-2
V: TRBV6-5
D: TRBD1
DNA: TGTGCCAGCAGTTACCTGACAGGGTTAAATGGCTACACCTTC
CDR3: CASSYLTGLNGYTF

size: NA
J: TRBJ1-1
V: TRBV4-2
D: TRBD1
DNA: TGTGCCAGCAGCCAGTTGACAGGGACTGAAGCTTTCTTT
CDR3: CASSQLTGTEAFF

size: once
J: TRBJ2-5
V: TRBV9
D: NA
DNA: TGTGCCAGCAGCGCTGGCGAGGCTTTGGAAGAGACCCAGTACTTC
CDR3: CASSAGEALEETQYF

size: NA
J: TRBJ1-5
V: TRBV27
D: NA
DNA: TGTGCCAGCAGTTTACCGGGTCCCAATCAGCCCCAGCATTTT
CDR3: CASSLPGPNQPQHF

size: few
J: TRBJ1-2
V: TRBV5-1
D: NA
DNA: TGCGCCAGCAGCTTGGGGGGGGGAAGAGGCTACACCTTC
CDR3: CASSLGGGRGYTF

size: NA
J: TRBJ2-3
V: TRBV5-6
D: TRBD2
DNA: TGTGCCAGCAGCTCGGGACTAGCGGGAGGTGATACGCAGTATTTT
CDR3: CASSSGLAGGDTQYF

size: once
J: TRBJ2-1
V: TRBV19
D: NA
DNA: TGTGCCAGTAGTACCGCCGTCAGCTCCTACAATGAGCAGTTCTTC
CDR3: CASSTAVSSYNEQFF

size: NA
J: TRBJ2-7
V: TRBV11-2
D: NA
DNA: TGTGCCAGCGGGACCTCGGGACTTCAATACGAGCAGTACTTC
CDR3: CASGTSGLQYEQYF

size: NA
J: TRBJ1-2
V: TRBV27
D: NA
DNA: TGTGCCAGCAGTTTAATTACGGGAAACCTACGTGGCTACACCTTC
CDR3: CASSLITGNLRGYTF

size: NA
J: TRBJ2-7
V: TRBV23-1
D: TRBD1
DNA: TGCGCCAGCAGTACGACAGGGGTTCGCTACGAGCAGTACTTC
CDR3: CASSTTGVRYEQYF

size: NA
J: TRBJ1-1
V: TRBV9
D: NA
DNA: TGTGCCAGCAGCGTAGGGGGGGTACGTACTGAAGCTTTCTTT
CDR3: CASSVGGVRTEAFF

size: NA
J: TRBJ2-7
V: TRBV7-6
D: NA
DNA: TGTGCCAGCAGCTTAGCCCAGGGAAGTACCTACGAGCAGTACTTC
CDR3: CASSLAQGSTYEQYF

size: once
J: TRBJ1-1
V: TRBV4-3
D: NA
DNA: TGCGCCAGCAGGCGTGGGACTTCCGACACTGAAGCTTTCTTT
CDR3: CASRRGTSDTEAFF

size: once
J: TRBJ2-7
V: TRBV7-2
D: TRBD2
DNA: TGTGCCAGCAGCCGGATTTTGGGACTAGCGGGGACCGTGCAGTACTTC
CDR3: CASSRILGLAGTVQYF

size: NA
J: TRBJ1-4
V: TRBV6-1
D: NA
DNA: TGTGCCAGCAGTGAAGTCGGGGGAACTAATGAAAAACTGTTTTTT
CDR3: CASSEVGGTNEKLFF

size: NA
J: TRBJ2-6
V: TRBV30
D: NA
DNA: TGTGCCTGGAGCTCCGGGGCCAACGTCCTGACTTTC
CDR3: CAWSSGANVLTF

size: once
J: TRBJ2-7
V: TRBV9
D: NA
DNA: TGTGCCAGCAGCGTAGCAGGCGGGAAATACGAGCAGTACTTC
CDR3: CASSVAGGKYEQYF